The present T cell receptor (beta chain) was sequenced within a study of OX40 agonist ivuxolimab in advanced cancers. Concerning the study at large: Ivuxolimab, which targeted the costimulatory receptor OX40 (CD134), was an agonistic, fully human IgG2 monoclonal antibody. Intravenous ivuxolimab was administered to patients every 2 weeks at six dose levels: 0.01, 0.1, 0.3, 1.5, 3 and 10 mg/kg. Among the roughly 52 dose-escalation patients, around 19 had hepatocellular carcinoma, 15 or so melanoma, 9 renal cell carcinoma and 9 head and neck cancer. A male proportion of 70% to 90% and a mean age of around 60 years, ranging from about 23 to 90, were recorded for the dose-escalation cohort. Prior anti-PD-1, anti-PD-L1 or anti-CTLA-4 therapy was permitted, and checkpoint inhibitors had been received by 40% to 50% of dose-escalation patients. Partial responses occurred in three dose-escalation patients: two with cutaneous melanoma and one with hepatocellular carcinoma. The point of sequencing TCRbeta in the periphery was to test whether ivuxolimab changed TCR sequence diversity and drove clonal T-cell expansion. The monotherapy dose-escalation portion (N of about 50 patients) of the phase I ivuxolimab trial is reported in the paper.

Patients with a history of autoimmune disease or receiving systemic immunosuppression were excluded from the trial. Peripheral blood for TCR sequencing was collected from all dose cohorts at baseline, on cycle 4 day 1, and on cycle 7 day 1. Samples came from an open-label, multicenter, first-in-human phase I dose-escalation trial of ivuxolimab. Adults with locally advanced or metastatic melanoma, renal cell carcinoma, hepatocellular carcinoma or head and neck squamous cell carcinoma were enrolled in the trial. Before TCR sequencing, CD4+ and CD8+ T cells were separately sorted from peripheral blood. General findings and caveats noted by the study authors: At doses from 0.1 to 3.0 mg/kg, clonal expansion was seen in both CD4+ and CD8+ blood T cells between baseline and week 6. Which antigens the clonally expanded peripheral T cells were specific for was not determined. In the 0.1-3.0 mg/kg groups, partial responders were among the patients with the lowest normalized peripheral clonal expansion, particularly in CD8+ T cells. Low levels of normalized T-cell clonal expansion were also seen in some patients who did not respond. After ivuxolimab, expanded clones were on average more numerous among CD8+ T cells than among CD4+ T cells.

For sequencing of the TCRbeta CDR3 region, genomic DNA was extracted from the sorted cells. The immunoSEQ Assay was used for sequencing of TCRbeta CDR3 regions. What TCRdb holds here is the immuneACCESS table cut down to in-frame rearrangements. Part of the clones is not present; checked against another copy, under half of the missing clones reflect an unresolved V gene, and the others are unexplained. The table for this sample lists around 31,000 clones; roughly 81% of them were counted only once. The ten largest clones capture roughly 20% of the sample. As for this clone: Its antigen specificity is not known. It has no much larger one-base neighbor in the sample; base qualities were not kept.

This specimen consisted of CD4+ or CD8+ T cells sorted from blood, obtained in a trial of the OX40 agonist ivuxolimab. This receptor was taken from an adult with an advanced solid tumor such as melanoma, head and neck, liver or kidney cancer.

The bases read TGTGCCAGCAGCCCTGTGAGGGGCCGTAATGAAAAACTGTTTTTT. It translates to CASSPVRGRNEKLFF. The chain is made from TRBV7-9 and TRBJ1-4; a weak D assignment points to TRBD1 (5 bases agree). V and J lose 5 bases and 4 bases, and a span of 14 bases separates them. According to the germline V gene (reference sequence), CDR1 reads SEHNR and CDR2 reads FQNEAQ. The CDR3 runs 15 amino acids, cysteine and phenylalanine included. Solely the CDR3 DNA is kept, with 45 bases framed from the first base.